This TCR beta chain is drawn from a study of CD8 T cells in Susac syndrome. Reverse transcription of about 0.45 to 1 ug RNA was carried out with random hexamers. The method of amplification for TCR beta CDR3 was immunoSEQ multiplex PCR, covering 54 Vbeta and 13 Jbeta. TCRdb analysed the immunoSEQ multiplex PCR reads with MiXCR anew, one entry per CDR3 protein. The sample yields approximately 110,000 distinct CDR3 sequences, around 95% seen once. Matched for age and sex, the controls were healthy donors. Germline V CDR1 and CDR2: SGHVS, FQNEAQ. This CDR3 is 15 amino acids long. The germline V and J ends were trimmed by 5 bases and 0 bases, with 13 bases remaining between them.

V is TRBV7-8 and J is TRBJ2-5, with TRBD1 as a possible D gene (6 bases). This sequence originates from a human donor in good health. Sequencing was performed on CD4+ T cells from PBMCs. Here the CDR3 DNA reads TGTGCCAGCAGCGACAGGTCCCACTACCAAGAGACCCAGTACTTC. Translated, it gives CASSDRSHYQETQYF.